The 19 T cell receptor beta chains below come from one sample, sequenced in a study of T cell changes during pregnancy in multiple sclerosis (dated by TCRdb to between 2018 and 2020). The protocol used for the library was the immunoSEQ multiplex PCR assay. The clones in this table, taken by TCRdb from immuneACCESS, are in-frame only. Not every clone is retained; where verified, under half of the shortfall comes from an unresolved V gene, and the cause of the rest is unknown. The sample table records 40,000 or so clones; 75% to 95% of these occur just once. Over 10% of the sample is taken by the ten largest. The specimen comprised CD8+ T cells from peripheral blood mononuclear cells, sampled after pregnancy. The receptors stem from a female donor with multiple sclerosis, enrolled in a pregnancy study.

This chain uses TRBV9 with TRBJ2-7; D gene unclear. Germline V lookup: CDR1 SGDLS, CDR2 YYNGEE. The V end was cut by 4 bases, the J end by 2 bases, with 16 bases between. The CDR3 covers 15 residues. For the CDR3, the DNA is TGTGCCAGCAGCCCCAGCCCAGCGCGAACCTACGAGCAGTACTTC. Protein sequence: CASSPSPARTYEQYF.

Here the CDR3 reads CASSGTGGIAYEQYF. The CDR3 DNA reads TGTGCCAGCAGTGGGACGGGGGGGATTGCGTACGAGCAGTACTTC. This chain links TRBV6-1 with TRBJ2-7; 8 bases align to TRBD2. This CDR3 region has 15 residues. Germline CDR1 reads MNHNS; CDR2 reads SASEGT. With 4 bases clipped from V and 4 bases from J, the junction kept 9 bases outside the gene matches.

V gene TRBV27 combines with J gene TRBJ1-5, with D unclear. The CDR3 has 13 amino acids. V lost 2 bases, J lost 9 bases, and 11 bases lay in between. Germline assignment: CDR1 MNHEY and CDR2 SMNVEV (reference sequence). In DNA form, the CDR3 reads TGTGCCAGCAGTTTAGACCTCTCGGGGCCCCAGCATTTT. Translated: CASSLDLSGPQHF.

The chain uses TRBV9 and TRBJ2-1, with 9 bases aligning to TRBD1. Germline CDR1 is SGDLS and CDR2 is YYNGEE. CDR3 length: 15 residues. V shed 3 bases and J 3 bases; nucleotides not matched to a gene: 4. The CDR3 spells CASSAGQGSYNEQFF. DNA for the CDR3: TGTGCCAGCAGCGCGGGACAGGGAAGCTACAATGAGCAGTTCTTC.

The chain uses TRBV27 and TRBJ1-5; unclear D gene. There are 13 residues in the CDR3. With 3 bases removed from V and 0 bases from J, the gap between germline ends came to 3 bases. Germline assignment: CDR1 MNHEY and CDR2 SMNVEV (reference sequence). The CDR3 DNA sequence: TGTGCCAGCAGTTTTAGTAGCAATCAGCCCCAGCATTTT. This translates into CASSFSSNQPQHF.

The V gene is TRBV27, the J gene TRBJ2-6; 8 positions agree with TRBD1. Losses at the gene ends were 4 bases for V and 4 bases for J; bases not matched to a gene: 12. This CDR3 has 18 amino acids. Germline CDR1 and CDR2: MNHEY and SMNVEV (reference sequence). CDR3 in amino acids: CASSSPSQGAGGANVLTF. CDR3 bases: TGTGCCAGCAGTTCACCCTCCCAGGGGGCGGGGGGGGCCAACGTCCTGACTTTC. Full variable domain (rest looked up from reference TRBV27 and TRBJ2-6): EAQVTQNPRYLITVTGKKLTVTCSQNMNHEYMSWYRQDPGLGLRQIYYSMNVEVTDKGDVPEGYKVSRKEKRNFPLILESPSPNQTSLYFCASSSPSQGAGGANVLTFGAGSRLTVL.

The chain has TRBV9 and TRBJ1-2; TRBD1 agrees at 7 bases. V shed 1 base and J 7 bases; nucleotides not matched to a gene: 7. The CDR3 consists of 14 residues. Germline CDR1 is SGDLS and CDR2 is YYNGEE. This chain's CDR3 is CASSVLKGAGGYTF. CDR3 nucleotides: TGTGCCAGCAGCGTATTAAAGGGGGCAGGTGGCTACACCTTC.

The chain has TRBV19 and TRBJ1-2; 9 nucleotides match TRBD1. Germline assignment: CDR1 LNHDA and CDR2 SQIVND (reference sequence). Unmatched junction bases numbered 10, after V lost 9 bases and J lost 2 bases. The CDR3 is 15 residues long. The CDR3 sequence is CASLGRDRANYGYTF. DNA for the CDR3: TGTGCCAGCCTAGGCCGGGACAGGGCGAACTATGGCTACACCTTC.

The rearrangement uses TRBV7-9 and TRBJ2-2, with a weak D call TRBD2 (5 bases). Germline CDR1 and CDR2: SEHNR and FQNEAQ (reference sequence). CDR3 length: 14 residues. The V gene lost 2 bases and the J gene lost 6 bases, with 10 bases spanning the gap. The CDR3, as DNA: TGTGCCAGCAGCTTAACCCTCGGGGCCGGGGAGCTGTTTTTT. Protein product: CASSLTLGAGELFF.

This rearrangement joins TRBV6-5 to TRBJ1-1; D may be TRBD1 (5 bases). V was pared by 5 bases and J by 4 bases, with 11 bases between. CDR1 and CDR2 (germline): MNHEY, SVGAGI. CDR3 length: 13 amino acids. In DNA form, the CDR3 reads TGTGCCAGCAGTCCGGGGGAAGGCACTGAAGCTTTCTTT. Translated: CASSPGEGTEAFF.

The chain couples TRBV19 to TRBJ1-2, with D perhaps TRBD1 (5 bases). V lost 7 bases to trimming and J lost 8 bases, with 20 bases between them. This CDR3 has 14 amino acids. Germline-derived CDR1 and CDR2 are LNHDA and SQIVND (reference sequence). The CDR3 DNA reads as TGTGCCAGTAACTATTGGGGGGACCGGAGCGGCTACACCTTC. This sequence encodes CASNYWGDRSGYTF.

This clone was seen only once. This rearrangement joins TRBV10-2 to TRBJ2-3, with 14 bases that match TRBD2. The CDR3 spans 18 residues. After removal of 3 bases from V and 4 bases from J, the junction contained 9 bases not matched to a gene. The germline CDR1 and CDR2 sequences are WSHSY and SAAADI. In nucleotides, the CDR3 is TGCGCCAGCAGTGATGGACTAGCGGGGGGACCCCGAGCAGATACGCAGTATTTT. Translated: CASSDGLAGGPRADTQYF.

This rearrangement joins TRBV27 to TRBJ2-1, with TRBD2 identical over 7 bases. The CDR3 is 15 amino acids. J gave up 9 bases and V 0 bases, and 8 bases lay outside the gene matches. The germline CDR1 and CDR2 sequences are MNHEY and SMNVEV (reference sequence). CDR3: CASSLSWGEGGEQFF. CDR3 in DNA: TGTGCCAGCAGTTTATCGTGGGGGGAGGGCGGTGAGCAGTTCTTC.

The chain carries TRBV14 and TRBJ2-2, with a weak D call TRBD1 (5 bases). The CDR3 runs to 16 residues. The germline V gene has CDR1 SGHDN and CDR2 FVKESK. Trimming pared 9 bases from V and 0 bases from J, leaving 17 bases between. The CDR3 DNA is TGTGCCAGTAGCACCAGGGTACTCGCGAACACCGGGGAGCTGTTTTTT. Translation gives CASSTRVLANTGELFF.

The chain joins TRBV9 to TRBJ1-3, with D possibly being TRBD1 (5 bases). Germline values: CDR1 SGDLS, CDR2 YYNGEE. The CDR3 loop spans 13 amino acids. Trimming cost V 3 bases and J 4 bases, with 8 bases left between them. CDR3 nucleotides: TGTGCCAGCAGCGCTGGACAAGGAAACACCATATATTTT. This codes for CASSAGQGNTIYF.

The chain couples TRBV19 to TRBJ2-2; 11 bases agree with TRBD2. Per the germline V gene, CDR1 is LNHDA and CDR2 is SQIVND (reference sequence). Trimming cost V 4 bases and J 3 bases; bases outside gene matches: 1. This CDR3 spans 15 amino acids. In DNA form, the CDR3 reads TGTGCCAGTAGTACTAGCGGGAGGTACACCGGGGAGCTGTTTTTT. It translates to CASSTSGRYTGELFF.

This clone was counted once. The genes are TRBV27 and TRBJ2-3; D perhaps matches TRBD1 (6 bases). Trimming removed 4 bases at V and 6 bases at J, with 11 bases between. The CDR3 has 13 amino acids. CDR1 and CDR2 from the germline V gene are MNHEY and SMNVEV (reference sequence). The CDR3 here is CASSYGGLDTQYF. CDR3 sequence (DNA): TGTGCCAGCAGTTATGGGGGCCTGGATACGCAGTATTTT.

The chain carries TRBV27 and TRBJ1-2; D may be TRBD1 (5 bases). The CDR3 has 14 amino acids. V lost 7 bases and J lost 7, with 19 bases in between. Germline-derived CDR1 and CDR2 are MNHEY and SMNVEV (reference sequence). The DNA of the CDR3 is TGTGCCAGCACCCCAAATGCAGGGATTGGTGGCTACACCTTC. Translation: CASTPNAGIGGYTF.

This clone has a single count. The chain has TRBV9 and TRBJ1-2, with 7 bases identical to TRBD1. With V trimmed by 5 bases and J by 7 bases, 11 bases remained unmatched. The CDR3 loop spans 14 amino acids. Germline V gives CDR1 SGDLS, CDR2 YYNGEE. The CDR3 region is CASRASGGIGGYTF. The DNA for the CDR3 is TGTGCCAGCAGAGCTTCAGGGGGGATAGGTGGCTACACCTTC.